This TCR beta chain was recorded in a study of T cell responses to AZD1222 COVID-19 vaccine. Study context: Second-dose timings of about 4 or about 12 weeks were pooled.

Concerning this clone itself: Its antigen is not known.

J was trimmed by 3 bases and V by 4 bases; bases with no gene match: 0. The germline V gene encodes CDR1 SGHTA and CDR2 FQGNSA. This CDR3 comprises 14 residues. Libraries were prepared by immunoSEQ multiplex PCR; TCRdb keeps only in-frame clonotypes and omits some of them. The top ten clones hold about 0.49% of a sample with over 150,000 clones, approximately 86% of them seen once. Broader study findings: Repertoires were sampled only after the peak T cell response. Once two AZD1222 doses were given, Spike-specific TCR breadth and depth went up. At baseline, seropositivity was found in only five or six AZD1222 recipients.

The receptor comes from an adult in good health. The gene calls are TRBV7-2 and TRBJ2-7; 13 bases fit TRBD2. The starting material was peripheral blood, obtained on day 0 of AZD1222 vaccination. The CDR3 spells CASSWTSGSYEQYF. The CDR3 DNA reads TGTGCCAGCAGCTGGACTAGCGGGAGCTACGAGCAGTACTTC.